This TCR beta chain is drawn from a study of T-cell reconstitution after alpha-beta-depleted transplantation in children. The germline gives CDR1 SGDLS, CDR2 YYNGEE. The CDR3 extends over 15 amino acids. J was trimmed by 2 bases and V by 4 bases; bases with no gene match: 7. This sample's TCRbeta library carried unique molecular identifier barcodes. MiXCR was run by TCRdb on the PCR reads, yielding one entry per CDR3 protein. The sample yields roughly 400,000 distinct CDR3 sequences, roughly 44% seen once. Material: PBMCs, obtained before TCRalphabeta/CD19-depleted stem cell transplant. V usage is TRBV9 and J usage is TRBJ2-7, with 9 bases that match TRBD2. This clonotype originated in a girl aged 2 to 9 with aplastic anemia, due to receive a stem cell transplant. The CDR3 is CASSTGTSNPYEQYF. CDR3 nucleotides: TGTGCCAGCAGCACCGGGACTAGCAATCCCTACGAGCAGTACTTC. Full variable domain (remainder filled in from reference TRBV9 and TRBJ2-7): DSGVTQTPKHLITATGQRVTLRCSPRSGDLSVYWYQQSLDQGLQFLIQYYNGEERAKGNILERFSAQQFPDLHSELNLSSLELGDSALYFCASSTGTSNPYEQYFGPGTRLTVT.